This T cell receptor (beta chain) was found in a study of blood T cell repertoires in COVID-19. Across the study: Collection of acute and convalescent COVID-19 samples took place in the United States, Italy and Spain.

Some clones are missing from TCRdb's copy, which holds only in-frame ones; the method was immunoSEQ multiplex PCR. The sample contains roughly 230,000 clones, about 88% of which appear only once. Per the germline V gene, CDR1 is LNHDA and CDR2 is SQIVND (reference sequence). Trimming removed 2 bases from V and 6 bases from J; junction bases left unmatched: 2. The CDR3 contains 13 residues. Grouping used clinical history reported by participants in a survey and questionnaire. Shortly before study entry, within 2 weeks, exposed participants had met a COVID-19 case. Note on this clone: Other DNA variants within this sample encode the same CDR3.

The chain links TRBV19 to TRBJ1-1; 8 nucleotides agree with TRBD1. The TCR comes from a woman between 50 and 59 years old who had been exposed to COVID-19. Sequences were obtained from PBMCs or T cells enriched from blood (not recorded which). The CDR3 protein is CASSILQGAEAFF. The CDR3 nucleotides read TGTGCCAGTAGTATACTACAGGGGGCTGAAGCTTTCTTT.